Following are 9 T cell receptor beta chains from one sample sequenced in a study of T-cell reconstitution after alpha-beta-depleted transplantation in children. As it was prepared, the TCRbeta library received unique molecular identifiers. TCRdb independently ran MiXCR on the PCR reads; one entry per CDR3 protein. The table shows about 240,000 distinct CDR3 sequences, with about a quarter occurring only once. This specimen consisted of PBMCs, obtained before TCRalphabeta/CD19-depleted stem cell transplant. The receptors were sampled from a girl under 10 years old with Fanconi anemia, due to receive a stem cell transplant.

In DNA form, the CDR3 reads TGTGCCAGCAGTTTTGGTCCCCTAGCCCAAGAGACCCAGTACTTC. The encoded protein is CASSFGPLAQETQYF. The chain carries TRBV12-3 or TRBV12-4 and TRBJ2-5, with D perhaps matching TRBD2 (5 bases). The CDR3 is 15 amino acids. V lost 3 bases, J lost 1 base, and 12 bases lay in between.

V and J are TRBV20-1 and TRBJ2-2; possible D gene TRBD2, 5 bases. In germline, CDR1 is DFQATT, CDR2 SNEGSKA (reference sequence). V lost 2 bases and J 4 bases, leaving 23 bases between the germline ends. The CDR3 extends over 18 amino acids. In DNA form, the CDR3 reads TGCAGTGCTAGACCCCCCCGGAGGTCCTATCTACTCACCGGGGAGCTGTTTTTT. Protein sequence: CSARPPRRSYLLTGELFF.

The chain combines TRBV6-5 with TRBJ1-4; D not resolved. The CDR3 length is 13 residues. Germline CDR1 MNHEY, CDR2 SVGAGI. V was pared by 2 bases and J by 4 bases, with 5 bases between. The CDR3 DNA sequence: TGTGCCAGCAGTTACGCAGATAATGAAAAACTGTTTTTT. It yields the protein CASSYADNEKLFF.

The CDR3 spells CASSFLAGLGTGELFF. The CDR3 DNA reads as TGTGCCAGCAGTTTCCTGGCTGGGTTAGGCACCGGGGAGCTGTTTTTT. The chain is built from TRBV27 and TRBJ2-2; D is uncertain. The CDR3 length is 16 residues. Trimming stripped 3 bases from V and 4 bases from J, with 15 bases between. The germline gives CDR1 MNHEY, CDR2 SMNVEV (reference sequence).

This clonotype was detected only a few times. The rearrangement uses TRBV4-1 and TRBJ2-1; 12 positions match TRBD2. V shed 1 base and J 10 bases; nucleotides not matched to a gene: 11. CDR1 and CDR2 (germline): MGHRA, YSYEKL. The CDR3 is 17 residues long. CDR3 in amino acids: CASSQASLGLAGSEQFF. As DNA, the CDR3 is TGCGCCAGCAGCCAAGCTTCCCTAGGACTAGCGGGAAGCGAGCAGTTCTTC.

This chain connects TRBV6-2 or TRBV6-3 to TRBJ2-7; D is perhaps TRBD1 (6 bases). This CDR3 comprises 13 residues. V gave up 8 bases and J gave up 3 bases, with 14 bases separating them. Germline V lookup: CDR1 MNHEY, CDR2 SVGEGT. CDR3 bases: TGTGCCAGCTTGGAGACAGGAGACTACGAGCAGTACTTC. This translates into CASLETGDYEQYF.

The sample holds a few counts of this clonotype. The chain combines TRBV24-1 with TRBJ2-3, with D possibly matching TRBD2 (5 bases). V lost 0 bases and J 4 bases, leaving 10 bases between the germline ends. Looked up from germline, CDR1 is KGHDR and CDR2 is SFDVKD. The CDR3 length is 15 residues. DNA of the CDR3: TGTGCCACCAGTGATTTGCGGGGTGGGCCAGATACGCAGTATTTT. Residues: CATSDLRGGPDTQYF.

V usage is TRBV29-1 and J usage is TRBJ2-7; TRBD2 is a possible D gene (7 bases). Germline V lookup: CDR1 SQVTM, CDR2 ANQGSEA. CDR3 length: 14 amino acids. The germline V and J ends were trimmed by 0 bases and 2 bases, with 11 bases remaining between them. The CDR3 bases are TGCAGCGTTGAAGAGGGGGGGCCCACCTACGAGCAGTACTTC. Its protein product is CSVEEGGPTYEQYF.

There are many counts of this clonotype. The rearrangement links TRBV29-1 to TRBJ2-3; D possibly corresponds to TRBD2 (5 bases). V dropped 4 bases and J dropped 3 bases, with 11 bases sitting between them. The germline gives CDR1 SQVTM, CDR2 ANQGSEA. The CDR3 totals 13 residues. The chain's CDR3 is CSVVPSRTDTQYF. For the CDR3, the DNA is TGCAGCGTTGTTCCTAGCCGTACAGATACGCAGTATTTT.